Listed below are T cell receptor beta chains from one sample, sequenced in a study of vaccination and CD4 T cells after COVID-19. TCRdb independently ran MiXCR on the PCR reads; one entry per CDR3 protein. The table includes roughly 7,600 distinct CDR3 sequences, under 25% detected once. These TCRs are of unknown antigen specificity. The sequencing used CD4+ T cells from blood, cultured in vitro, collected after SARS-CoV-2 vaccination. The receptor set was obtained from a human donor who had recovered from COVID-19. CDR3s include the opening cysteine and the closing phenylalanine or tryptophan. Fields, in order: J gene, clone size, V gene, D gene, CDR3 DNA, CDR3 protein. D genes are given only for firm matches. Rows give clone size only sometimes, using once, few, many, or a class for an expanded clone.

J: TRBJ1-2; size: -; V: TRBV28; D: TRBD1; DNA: TGTGCCAGCAATTTTGGACAGGGGTTGGCCTATGGCTACACCTTC; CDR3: CASNFGQGLAYGYTF
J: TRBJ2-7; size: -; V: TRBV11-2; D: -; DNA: TGTGCCAGCAGCTTGTTCCCTAGCAACGAGCAGTACTTC; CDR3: CASSLFPSNEQYF
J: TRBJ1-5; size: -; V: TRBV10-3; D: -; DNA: TGTGCCATCAGTGACCATAGCAATCAGCCCCAGCATTTT; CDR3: CAISDHSNQPQHF
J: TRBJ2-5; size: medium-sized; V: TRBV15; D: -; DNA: TGTGCCACCAGCAGAGCAGGGGGGGAGACCCAGTACTTC; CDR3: CATSRAGGETQYF
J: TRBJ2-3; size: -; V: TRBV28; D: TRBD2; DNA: TGTGCCAGCAGCTCAGGCGGGAGGCCCCCAAATACGCAGTATTTT; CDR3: CASSSGGRPPNTQYF
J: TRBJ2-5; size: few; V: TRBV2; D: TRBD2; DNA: TGTGCCAGCAGTGGGACTAGCGGGGGGCGAGAGACCCAGTACTTC; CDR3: CASSGTSGGRETQYF
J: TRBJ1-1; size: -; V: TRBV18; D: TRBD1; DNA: TGTGCCAGCTCACCAGGACAGGGGACTGAAGCTTTCTTT; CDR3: CASSPGQGTEAFF
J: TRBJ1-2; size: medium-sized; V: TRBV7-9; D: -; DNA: TGTGCCAGCAGCAATGCAGGGTTCATCATCTACACCTTC; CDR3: CASSNAGFIIYTF
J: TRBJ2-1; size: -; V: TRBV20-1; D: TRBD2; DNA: TGCAGTGCAATGACTAGCGGGGTCCTGTACAATGAGCAGTTCTTC; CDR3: CSAMTSGVLYNEQFF
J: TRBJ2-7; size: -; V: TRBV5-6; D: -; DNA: TGTGCCAGCAGCCGCCAGGGCTACGAGCAGTACTTC; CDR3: CASSRQGYEQYF
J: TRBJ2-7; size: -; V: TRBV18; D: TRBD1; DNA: TGTGCCAGCTCAATTGGACAGGGGCATGGGTACGAGCAGTACTTC; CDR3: CASSIGQGHGYEQYF
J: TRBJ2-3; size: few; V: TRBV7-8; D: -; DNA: TGTGCCAGCAGCTTTGACTCAGGAGATACGCAGTATTTT; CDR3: CASSFDSGDTQYF